What follows is one TCR beta chain and its context. Its antigen remains unknown. Each cDNA molecule carried a unique molecular identifier. TCRdb re-called the 5' RACE reads through MiXCR, storing one row per CDR3 protein. This sample has around 82,000 distinct CDR3 sequences, with around 10% found just once. This sample stems from a study of early T cells in non-severe SARS-CoV-2 infection. Study findings and constraints: The matching step, a VDJdb search, favored anti-spike CD8 responses and missed private and CD4 specificities.

This CDR3 region has 16 residues. The sequence was collected from an adult who was a healthcare worker with PCR-confirmed SARS-CoV-2 infection or an uninfected control (not recorded which). The sequenced sample was whole blood. The V gene is TRBV21-1, the J gene TRBJ2-3; the table's D call, TRBD1, has no DNA check behind it. TRBV21-1 is annotated as a pseudogene. CDR3 loop: CASSKASGGSRDTQYF. CDR3 bases: TGTGCCAGCAGCAAGGCGTCGGGGGGGAGTCGGGATACGCAGTATTTT.